The rows below give T cell receptor beta chains drawn from one sample of a study of Ad26.COV2.S vaccination and SARS-CoV-2 variants. Assay: immunoSEQ multiplex PCR; the TCRdb copy retains only in-frame clones and omits some. This repertoire shows some 370,000 clones, 83% found once; its top ten account for around 7.4%. The source material was peripheral blood, sampled in a trial of Ad26.COV2.S vaccine versus placebo. All receptors come from a person aged 18-60 years who received the Ad26.COV2.S COVID-19 vaccine or a placebo. Both conserved end residues are trimmed from each CDR3. The order of the fields is J gene, V gene, CDR3 protein.

J: TRBJ1-1
V: TRBV5-5
CDR3: ASSPHGTEAF

J: TRBJ1-1
V: TRBV21-1
CDR3: ASSKETGQGRSDTEAF

J: TRBJ2-1
V: TRBV29-1
CDR3: SVGGANSYNEQF

J: TRBJ2-7
V: TRBV4-2
CDR3: ASSQGSVGSRGRYEQY

J: TRBJ1-2
V: TRBV7-8
CDR3: ASSLTLAGGYT

J: TRBJ1-1
V: TRBV4-2
CDR3: ASSQDRGSMRGAF

J: TRBJ1-5
V: TRBV4-1
CDR3: ASSQDLAAQPQH

J: TRBJ2-1
V: TRBV2
CDR3: ASRSNPYNEQF

J: TRBJ1-4
V: TRBV30
CDR3: AWSVRETVLF

J: TRBJ1-1
V: TRBV7-9
CDR3: ASNRNMNTEAF

J: TRBJ1-2
V: TRBV7-9
CDR3: ASSLVSDSYGYT

J: TRBJ2-7
V: TRBV15
CDR3: ATSRIPGQLSYEQY

J: TRBJ1-4
V: TRBV4-2
CDR3: ASSRTGRGLGEKLF

J: TRBJ2-1
V: TRBV18
CDR3: ASSGTSGRYEQF

J: TRBJ1-1
V: TRBV6-5
CDR3: ASKNLGNTEAF

J: TRBJ2-6
V: TRBV11-2
CDR3: ASSRTEAGANVLT

J: TRBJ2-7
V: TRBV15
CDR3: ATSRDHTRGHEQY

J: TRBJ1-6
V: TRBV19
CDR3: ASSIPGQGQGYSSPLH